Below, one TCR beta chain is given with its context. This clonotype is a singleton in its sample. Its antigen specificity is not known. No clone much larger than this one lies a single base away; base qualities are absent. Support from one read is weak. V and J lose 1 base and 7 bases, and a span of 14 bases separates them. The CDR3 measures 14 amino acids from cysteine to phenylalanine. Of the read, only the CDR3 DNA is kept; its 42 bases are in frame from base 1. From the germline V gene, CDR1 is SGDLS and CDR2 is YYNGEE. This sample stems from a study of T cells in Graves' hyperthyroidism and ophthalmopathy (dated by TCRdb to the late 2010s). Turning to the overall study: Peripheral blood samples were taken at initial diagnosis, before any treatment was given. To identify distinguishing TCR V-J signatures, a discovery cohort of about a hundred patients was used, comprising under 45 with Graves' ophthalmopathy and under 60 with stable Graves' hyperthyroidism. Whether ophthalmopathy could be predicted prospectively was tested in an independent validation cohort made up of approximately 19 hyperthyroidism patients plus 17 patients who later progressed to ophthalmopathy. For training and testing, the 100 or so patients in the discovery cohort were randomly divided in a 7:3 ratio. In over five Graves' hyperthyroidism patients, the study also compared T-cell repertoires from thyroid tissue with T-cell repertoires from blood. After blood sampling, hyperthyroidism patients were treated with methimazole at a starting dose of 30 mg daily, and ophthalmopathy patients were treated with high-dose intravenous methylprednisolone. TCR Vbeta CDR3 sequencing of around 130 peripheral blood samples (roughly 41 ophthalmopathy, about 80 hyperthyroidism and some 17 progressor patients) is reported in the paper.

TCR beta CDR3 regions were amplified from RNA transcripts. A first-round RT-PCR of the TCR CDR3 used the HTBI primer set with the Qiagen OneStep RT-PCR kit. A second multiplex PCR round built the libraries, followed by size selection and purification. Paired-end sequencing of the libraries was performed with 100 bp reads on an Illumina HiSeq2000. In the paper's pipeline: Raw data were processed with SOAPnuke, discarding reads with adapters, uncalled bases, mean Phred below 15, or no exact constant-primer or identifier match. High-quality paired reads were merged using COPE v1.2.5, and each unique nucleotide sequence was defined as a clonotype. Clonotypes were aligned to IMGT TRBV, TRBD and TRBJ reference segments using MiTCR v1.1. The analysis was restricted to V-J combinations with a frequency above 0.0001, which together covered 99.2% of the repertoires. A TCS score was defined as the ratio of F50 (clonal expansion) to E x V (chaos), with BLOSUM62-based TCRdist applied between CDR3 peptides within each V-J. Welch's t-statistics and random forest reduced around 550 V-J features to around 14, which were used in a naive Bayes classifier (R e1071). The public sequencing data were trimmed at Q25 with fastp and processed into clonotypes with MiXCR by TCRdb, which kept only in-frame beta chains. CDR3 protein duplicates are merged, each entry listing the most common genes and DNA. TCRdb assigned the V and J calls; the authors' analysis was not used. The sample profile shows about 530,000 distinct CDR3 sequences; 17% of them were found once. Jointly, the top ten make up roughly 15% of the sample.

The study at large found these results: In cross-validation, a model built on a 13 V-J signature told ophthalmopathy apart from stable hyperthyroidism with over 85% sensitivity and roughly 81% specificity, and in testing the same model reached 80%/75%. In validation, the model predicted progression to ophthalmopathy with about 71% sensitivity and roughly 72% specificity, a median of approximately 6.5 months before onset. Most expanded thyroid clonotypes (frequency above 0.001) were also detected in blood, suggesting blood repertoires may reflect thyroid immune responses. Sample size was not statistically predetermined, and investigators were not blinded to group allocation.

Ophthalmopathy patients had moderately to severely active disease, Clinical Activity Score of at least 3, NOSPECS grade of at least 4, and duration under 3 months. The study excluded patients with uncontrolled infections, other autoimmune diseases, pregnancy or lactation. Clinical symptoms, serum thyroxine and TRAb, thyroid ultrasound, and orbital computed tomography formed the basis for the diagnoses. Ficoll-Paque density gradient centrifugation was used to isolate PBMCs from 8.5 to 10 ml of fresh peripheral blood. Total RNA was extracted with Trizol reagent, and quality was checked on an Agilent 2100 Bioanalyzer.

The material sequenced was blood. The chain uses TRBV9 and TRBJ1-1, with a tentative D gene TRBD1 over 6 matching bases. The sequence came from a woman between 18 and 30 years old with Graves' ophthalmopathy. The CDR3 has the sequence CASSVRSGAGEAFF. At the DNA level, the sequence is TGTGCCAGCAGCGTAAGGTCGGGGGCTGGTGAAGCTTTCTTT.